These 14 T cell receptor beta chains were sequenced from one sample in a study of shared clonotypes between healthy human individuals. The protocol was immunoSEQ multiplex PCR, while the TCRdb copy is restricted to in-frame clones and leaves out a portion. The sample carries 2.3 million or so clones, 90% to 95% recorded once. The sequenced sample was naive CD4+ T cells from PBMCs. As to subset: CD45RA+ positively selected. The receptor set was obtained from a man between 18 and 29 years old in good health. Some clones in this sample may be carry-over from other donors' samples.

The chain joins TRBV4-1 to TRBJ2-5, with 8 nucleotides matching TRBD1. Looked up from germline, CDR1 is MGHRA and CDR2 is YSYEKL. CDR3 length: 16 amino acids. V lost 0 bases and J lost 3; bases outside the gene matches: 6. DNA for the CDR3: TGCGCCAGCAGCCAAGATGGACAGGGTAGTAAAGAGACCCAGTACTTC. Translation: CASSQDGQGSKETQYF.

CDR3 coding DNA: TGTGCCAGCAGCTTATTCCGAGCAAACACCGGGGAGCTGTTTTTT. Translated: CASSLFRANTGELFF. The chain uses TRBV7-2 and TRBJ2-2; D is unclear. The CDR3 extends over 15 amino acids. Germline CDR1 and CDR2: SGHTA and FQGNSA. The germline V and J ends were trimmed by 2 bases and 2 bases, with 9 bases remaining between them.

The V call is TRBV7-9, the J call TRBJ2-7, with D possibly being TRBD1 (5 bases). The CDR3 has 14 residues. Germline V gene sequence: CDR1 SEHNR, CDR2 FQNEAQ (reference sequence). Trimming removed 3 bases at V and 2 bases at J, with 11 bases between. CDR3 sequence: CASSFFAGPYEQYF. DNA of the CDR3: TGTGCCAGCAGCTTCTTCGCAGGGCCCTACGAGCAGTACTTC.

This chain joins TRBV6-6 and TRBJ2-7; 8 bases match TRBD1. This CDR3 comprises 14 residues. Germline CDR1 is MNHNY and CDR2 is SVGAGI (reference sequence). The V segment lost 2 bases and the J segment 4 bases; nucleotides outside the gene matches: 4. The CDR3 loop reads CASSYTGGKYEQYF. For the CDR3, the DNA is TGTGCCAGCAGTTACACAGGGGGTAAATACGAGCAGTACTTC.

Concerning this clone itself: One end of the junction varies from germline; a read error may be responsible. V and J are TRBV7-9 and TRBJ1-2, with D hard to call. The CDR3 is 8 residues long. Germline V gene data show CDR1 as SEHNR and CDR2 as FQNEAQ (reference sequence). The CDR3 sequence: CASSEGGF. The CDR3 nucleotides are TGTGCCAGCAGCGAGGGAGGCTTC.

The genes are TRBV4-3 and TRBJ2-1; D is uncertain. CDR3 size: 17 residues. The V and J ends lost 0 bases and 0 bases respectively, with 12 bases between them. Germline V lookup: CDR1 LGHNA, CDR2 YSLEER. Written as DNA, the CDR3 is TGCGCCAGCAGCCAAGACCCCTCGTGGGGCTCCTACAATGAGCAGTTCTTC. Amino acid sequence: CASSQDPSWGSYNEQFF.

This chain links TRBV9 with TRBJ2-1, with 8 bases fitting TRBD1. The CDR3 has 16 amino acids. The germline gives CDR1 SGDLS, CDR2 YYNGEE. The V gene end was trimmed by 2 bases and the J gene end by 6 bases; junction bases not matched to a gene: 10. The CDR3 DNA sequence: TGTGCCAGCAGCGTCCTCTCCCCCACAGGGGGCAATGAGCAGTTCTTC. This encodes CASSVLSPTGGNEQFF.

The chain combines TRBV28 with TRBJ2-7; D is perhaps TRBD2 (7 bases). This CDR3 is 16 amino acids long. The V and J ends lost 5 bases and 3 bases respectively, with 20 bases between them. Germline CDR1 reads MDHEN; CDR2 reads SYDVKM. In nucleotides, the CDR3 is TGTGCCAGCAGTCCGATCGGAGGGAGGGGGGGCTACGAGCAGTACTTC. It yields the protein CASSPIGGRGGYEQYF.

The gene calls are TRBV28 and TRBJ2-7; TRBD2 matches at 8 bases. Germline lookup yields CDR1 MDHEN and CDR2 SYDVKM. Trimming at V came to 5 bases and at J to 6 bases, leaving 12 bases not matched to a gene. This CDR3 contains 15 residues. The DNA of the CDR3 is TGTGCCAGCAGTGCGGGGGGAGCAGGGCTGGCCGAGCAGTACTTC. Translating gives CASSAGGAGLAEQYF.

The chain carries TRBV18 and TRBJ2-3; no definite D call. Germline CDR1 reads KGHSH; CDR2 reads LQKENI. The CDR3 is 16 residues long. With 6 bases removed from V and 4 bases from J, the gap between germline ends came to 20 bases. CDR3 in DNA: TGTGCCAGCTCTTCCCGGGTCCGGTCTACCGCAGATACGCAGTATTTT. Translating gives CASSSRVRSTADTQYF.

This clone was counted only a few times. The rearrangement links TRBV9 to TRBJ1-3; 8 bases are shared with TRBD1. There are 16 residues in the CDR3. Germline V gene lookup returns CDR1 SGDLS and CDR2 YYNGEE. V shed 0 bases, J shed 2 bases, and the junction held 4 bases outside the gene matches. The CDR3 nucleotides read TGTGCCAGCAGCGTAGGTGGACAGGGAACTGGAAACACCATATATTTT. Residues: CASSVGGQGTGNTIYF.

The genes are TRBV27 and TRBJ1-3; TRBD1 matches at 7 bases. CDR1 and CDR2 (germline): MNHEY, SMNVEV (reference sequence). The CDR3 has 15 amino acids. Trimming removed 5 bases from V and 0 bases from J; junction bases left unmatched: 4. CDR3 protein: CASSRQGSSGNTIYF. Here the CDR3 DNA reads TGTGCCAGCAGTCGACAGGGTTCCTCTGGAAACACCATATATTTT.

This chain uses TRBV5-1 with TRBJ2-7, with 7 bases aligning to TRBD1. J gave up 6 bases and V 4 bases, and 13 bases lay outside the gene matches. The CDR3 has 15 residues. In germline, CDR1 is SGHRS, CDR2 YFSETQ. In DNA form, the CDR3 reads TGCGCCAGCAGCCCAGAGACAGGGCTAAGTCTCGAGCAGTACTTC. Translation gives CASSPETGLSLEQYF.

The chain carries TRBV11-2 and TRBJ1-1; tentative D call: TRBD1 (6 bases). Germline-derived CDR1 and CDR2 are SGHAT and FQNNGV. The CDR3 is made up of 13 amino acids. The V gene lost 6 bases and the J gene lost 5 bases, with 13 bases spanning the gap. In DNA form, the CDR3 reads TGTGCCAGCAGGCCAGGGGTGATGACTGAAGCTTTCTTT. Translation: CASRPGVMTEAFF.